Each of the 26 T cell receptor beta chains below was sequenced from the same sample in a study of shared clonotypes between healthy human individuals (dated by TCRdb to about 2020). The library was obtained by the immunoSEQ multiplex PCR assay. In its TCRdb copy, this immuneACCESS table keeps in-frame sequences only and misses some clones. Where compared with another copy, unresolved V genes explain less than half of these, and the others have no known cause. This sample lists roughly 650,000 clones; about 95% were detected once. The top ten constitute more than 0.085% of the sample. CD8 naive samples were obtained by positive selection for CCR7 among CD45RO-negative cells, yielding a CD45RA+CCR7+ population from which TemRA cells were excluded. The sample consisted of naive CD8+ T cells sorted from blood. The cell subset or site label, as the study defines it: CD45RA+CCR7+. All receptors come from a woman aged 25 to 45 in good health.

The V gene is TRBV6-1, the J gene TRBJ2-2; TRBD2 is a possible D gene (5 bases). The V end was cut by 3 bases, the J end by 4 bases, with 12 bases between. This CDR3 is built from 15 residues. Germline loops: CDR1 MNHNS, CDR2 SASEGT. The CDR3 DNA reads as TGTGCCAGCAGTGACTCCGCGGGCCTCACCGGGGAGCTGTTTTTT. Translated: CASSDSAGLTGELFF.

The sample holds one count of this clone. This chain connects TRBV15 to TRBJ2-1; D possibly matches TRBD1 or TRBD2 (6 bases each). The CDR3 is 15 amino acids. Trimming took off 6 bases at V and 8 bases at J, with 20 bases between the two ends. Per the germline V gene, CDR1 is LNHNV and CDR2 is YYDKDF (reference sequence). The CDR3 DNA reads TGTGCCACCAGTTCTGGTCGGGGGCCGGGGCATGAGCAGTTCTTC. Its translation: CATSSGRGPGHEQFF.

Only one count was recorded for this clone. The same CDR3 arises from other DNA sequences in this sample as well. V and J are TRBV4-1 and TRBJ2-7; no clear D gene. The CDR3 is 13 amino acids. CDR1 MGHRA and CDR2 YSYEKL come from the germline V gene. Trimming pared 1 base from V and 3 bases from J, leaving 7 bases between. DNA of the CDR3: TGCGCCAGCAGCCAAGCGGTTAGCTACGAGCAGTACTTC. It is translated as CASSQAVSYEQYF.

The rearrangement links TRBV11-2 to TRBJ2-7; TRBD1 aligns across 8 bases. The CDR3 is 14 amino acids. V gave up 4 bases and J gave up 3 bases; unmatched junction bases: 5. Germline CDR1 is SGHAT and CDR2 is FQNNGV. The CDR3 sequence: CASSSGTGVYEQYF. The CDR3 nucleotides are TGTGCCAGCAGCTCCGGGACAGGAGTCTACGAGCAGTACTTC.

The V and J genes are TRBV10-2 and TRBJ1-4; no clear D gene. CDR1 and CDR2 from the germline V gene are WSHSY and SAAADI. The V end lost 3 bases, the J end lost 0 bases, and 8 bases lay between the germline ends. The CDR3 totals 15 residues. As DNA, the CDR3 is TGCGCCAGCAGTGACCCAGGCTCAACTAATGAAAAACTGTTTTTT. Its protein product is CASSDPGSTNEKLFF.

The rearrangement joins TRBV2 to TRBJ2-7; D gene ambiguous. V was pared by 10 bases and J by 3 bases, with 13 bases between. The CDR3 is made up of 12 amino acids. CDR1 and CDR2 (germline): SNHLY, FYNNEI. The DNA of the CDR3 is TGTGCCACCGTGGTTCAATACTACGAGCAGTACTTC. Its translation is CATVVQYYEQYF. The whole variable domain, remainder taken from reference TRBV2 and TRBJ2-7, is EPEVTQTPSHQVTQMGQEVILRCVPISNHLYFYWYRQILGQKVEFLVSFYNNEISEKSEIFDDQFSVERPDGSNFTLKIRSTKLEDSAMYFCATVVQYYEQYFGPGTRLTVT.

The rearrangement links TRBV2 to TRBJ2-7; D ambiguous. With 1 base removed from V and 3 bases from J, the gap between germline ends came to 7 bases. This CDR3 has 13 residues. Per the germline V gene, CDR1 is SNHLY and CDR2 is FYNNEI. CDR3 in amino acids: CASSEGHSYEQYF. The CDR3 nucleotides are TGTGCCAGCAGTGAAGGACATAGCTACGAGCAGTACTTC.

The chain links TRBV5-1 to TRBJ2-7; 8 bases line up with TRBD2. The CDR3 sequence is 14 residues long. V gave up 0 bases and J gave up 4 bases; unmatched junction bases: 3. Germline assignment: CDR1 SGHRS and CDR2 YFSETQ. CDR3: CASSLATSVYEQYF. The CDR3 coding sequence is TGCGCCAGCAGCTTGGCGACTAGCGTATACGAGCAGTACTTC.

The J gene is TRBJ2-3, the V gene TRBV5-1; tentative D call: TRBD2 (6 bases). Germline CDR1 reads SGHRS; CDR2 reads YFSETQ. With 1 base removed from V and 1 base from J, the gap between germline ends came to 10 bases. The CDR3 has 15 amino acids. CDR3 nucleotides: TGCGCCAGCAGCTTGTTTGCTAGCGGCACAGATACGCAGTATTTT. Residues: CASSLFASGTDTQYF.

This clone has a single count. The V and J genes are TRBV7-2 and TRBJ2-1, with D uncertain. The CDR3 loop spans 16 amino acids. With 5 bases removed from V and 6 bases from J, the gap between germline ends came to 20 bases. The germline V gene has CDR1 SGHTA and CDR2 FQGNSA. The CDR3 sequence is CASSEEVAPYRNEQFF. CDR3 sequence (DNA): TGTGCCAGCAGCGAAGAGGTGGCCCCTTACCGCAATGAGCAGTTCTTC.

The chain employs TRBV25-1 and TRBJ2-7; D is undetermined. V was trimmed by 2 bases and J by 3 bases, leaving 2 bases between them. The CDR3 spans 11 residues. CDR1 and CDR2 (germline): MGHDK, SYGVNS. In DNA, the CDR3 is TGTGCCAGCAGTGAAAACTACGAGCAGTACTTC. This gives the protein CASSENYEQYF.

CDR3 amino acids: CASSHEAGGPTEQYF. CDR3 in DNA: TGCGCCAGCAGCCACGAAGCGGGAGGGCCTACGGAGCAGTACTTC. V gene TRBV5-1 combines with J gene TRBJ2-5; 10 bases line up with TRBD2. The CDR3 loop spans 15 amino acids. The junction had 14 bases not matched to a gene; V was cut back by 4 bases and J by 11 bases. Germline values: CDR1 SGHRS, CDR2 YFSETQ.

The rearrangement links TRBV6-7 to TRBJ1-5; D remains unclear. TRBV6-7 qualifies as an ORF whose function is uncertain. The CDR3 is made up of 16 amino acids. Trimming took off 2 bases at V and 5 bases at J, with 16 bases between the two ends. The CDR3 DNA follows: TGTGCCAGCAGTTACGGTAGAGGCACGAAACATCAGCCCCAGCATTTT. This translates into CASSYGRGTKHQPQHF.

The rearrangement joins TRBV7-9 to TRBJ2-7; 10 positions agree with TRBD2. With 2 bases clipped from V and 4 bases from J, the junction kept 5 bases outside the gene matches. The germline V gene has CDR1 SEHNR and CDR2 FQNEAQ (reference sequence). This CDR3 has 15 residues. The CDR3 sequence: CASSLLGTSDYEQYF. DNA of the CDR3: TGTGCCAGCAGCTTACTTGGGACTAGCGATTACGAGCAGTACTTC.

The chain employs TRBV4-1 and TRBJ2-2; 8 nucleotides agree with TRBD2. Germline V CDR1 and CDR2: MGHRA, YSYEKL. The V gene end was trimmed by 5 bases and the J gene end by 5 bases; junction bases not matched to a gene: 13. The CDR3 sequence is 17 residues long. CDR3 loop: CASSTPGTSSRTGELFF. As DNA, the CDR3 is TGCGCCAGCAGCACCCCCGGGACTAGTTCCAGGACCGGGGAGCTGTTTTTT.

The chain recombines TRBV19 with TRBJ2-1; TRBD2 agrees at 8 bases. Per germline, CDR1 LNHDA and CDR2 SQIVND (reference sequence). V was pared by 0 bases and J by 3 bases, with 7 bases of the junction left unmatched. This CDR3 is 17 amino acids long. CDR3 amino acids: CASSIDPTSGIYNEQFF. The CDR3 nucleotides read TGTGCCAGTAGTATAGATCCCACTAGCGGAATCTACAATGAGCAGTTCTTC.

The chain recombines TRBV2 with TRBJ1-1; D remains unclear. The CDR3 has 11 amino acids. Trimming pared 1 base from V and 8 bases from J, leaving 5 bases between. Germline assignment: CDR1 SNHLY and CDR2 FYNNEI. This CDR3 is CASSEGQEAFF. The CDR3 DNA follows: TGTGCCAGCAGTGAAGGGCAAGAAGCTTTCTTT.

V is TRBV28 and J is TRBJ2-7, with D tentatively TRBD1 (5 bases). V was pared by 3 bases and J by 2 bases, with 14 bases between. In germline, CDR1 is MDHEN, CDR2 SYDVKM. The CDR3 totals 15 residues. The CDR3 loop reads CASSFVGVRAYEQYF. The CDR3 nucleotides read TGTGCCAGCAGTTTCGTAGGGGTACGTGCCTACGAGCAGTACTTC.

V usage is TRBV5-1 and J usage is TRBJ2-1; 8 bases fit TRBD2. This CDR3 is built from 14 residues. The germline V gene encodes CDR1 SGHRS and CDR2 YFSETQ. The J segment lost 8 bases and the V segment lost 1 base, leaving 5 bases of the junction unmatched. The CDR3 loop is CASSLSGSFYEQFF. CDR3 sequence (DNA): TGCGCCAGCAGCTTGAGCGGGAGTTTCTATGAGCAGTTCTTC.

V and J are TRBV6-5 and TRBJ1-1, with D uncertain. This CDR3 has 15 residues. Trimming took 6 bases from V and 0 from J, leaving 14 bases between them. In germline, CDR1 is MNHEY, CDR2 SVGAGI. CDR3 amino acids: CASSLGAALNTEAFF. CDR3 in DNA: TGTGCCAGCAGCCTAGGAGCAGCCTTGAACACTGAAGCTTTCTTT.

Worth noting for this clone: Other DNA sequences in this sample translate to the same CDR3. The V gene is TRBV4-1, the J gene TRBJ2-5; D gene uncertain. V was shortened by 0 bases and J by 5 bases, with 7 bases between the two germline ends. The CDR3 has 13 amino acids. CDR1 and CDR2 (germline): MGHRA, YSYEKL. CDR3 coding DNA: TGCGCCAGCAGCCAAGATCCCGAGGAGACCCAGTACTTC. Its translation: CASSQDPEETQYF.

This sequence joins TRBV28 and TRBJ2-1; D is uncertain. Germline CDR1 and CDR2: MDHEN and SYDVKM. V was cut by 2 bases and J by 2 bases, with 10 bases left in between. This CDR3 spans 15 amino acids. CDR3 sequence (DNA): TGTGCCAGCAGTTTAATAGATTTAGCCTACAATGAGCAGTTCTTC. It codes for CASSLIDLAYNEQFF. Variable domain in full (rest from reference TRBV28 and TRBJ2-1): DVKVTQSSRYLVKRTGEKVFLECVQDMDHENMFWYRQDPGLGLRLIYFSYDVKMKEKGDIPEGYSVSREKKERFSLILESASTNQTSMYLCASSLIDLAYNEQFFGPGTRLTVL.

The chain links TRBV2 to TRBJ2-1; 14 nucleotides match TRBD2. Germline V gene data show CDR1 as SNHLY and CDR2 as FYNNEI. The ends lost 5 bases at V and 7 bases at J; junction bases unmatched: 4. The CDR3 runs 15 residues. CDR3 DNA: TGTGCCAGCAGTCGGGGACTAGCGGGAGTTAATGAGCAGTTCTTC. Amino acid sequence: CASSRGLAGVNEQFF.

The chain has TRBV11-2 and TRBJ2-7; D remains ambiguous. Trimming stripped 4 bases from V and 4 bases from J, with 8 bases between. This CDR3 contains 12 residues. From germline, CDR1 is SGHAT and CDR2 FQNNGV. The CDR3 spells CASSSVGYEQYF. CDR3 bases: TGTGCCAGCAGCTCAGTGGGATACGAGCAGTACTTC. The full variable domain, with the rest looked up from reference TRBV11-2 and TRBJ2-7, is EAGVAQSPRYKIIEKRQSVAFWCNPISGHATLYWYQQILGQGPKLLIQFQNNGVVDDSQLPKDRFSAERLKGVDSTLKIQPAKLEDSAVYLCASSSVGYEQYFGPGTRLTVT.

This rearrangement joins TRBV29-1 to TRBJ2-7; 8 nucleotides line up with TRBD1. This CDR3 has 14 amino acids. V shed 7 bases, J shed 5 bases, and the junction held 13 bases outside the gene matches. CDR1 is SQVTM, CDR2 ANQGSEA, per germline. The CDR3, as DNA: TGCAGCGCGTGGGGGCGGACAGGGACGGACGAGCAGTACTTC. Amino acid sequence: CSAWGRTGTDEQYF.

V and J are TRBV4-1 and TRBJ2-7; 8 positions match TRBD2. After removal of 4 bases from V and 6 bases from J, the junction contained 8 bases not matched to a gene. The germline gives CDR1 MGHRA, CDR2 YSYEKL. The CDR3 loop spans 14 amino acids. The CDR3, as DNA: TGCGCCAGCAGCCCCTGGCCGGGAGGGCCCGAGCAGTACTTC. It encodes CASSPWPGGPEQYF.